Sequencing of this T cell receptor (beta chain) was carried out in a study of graft-versus-host responses after intestinal transplantation. Clones were sequenced by immunoSEQ multiplex PCR, and TCRdb holds only the in-frame ones, with some missing. In the table there are tens of thousands of clones, about 90% of which are singletons. Comments on this clone: The antigen remains unidentified.

This clonotype was obtained from a human donor who received an intestinal transplant. This specimen was unstimulated CD8+ T cells sorted from spleen or lymph node cells, taken before intestinal transplant.

CDR3: CASSNRDSTSEQYF. The CDR3 nucleotides read TGTGCCAGCAGCAACCGGGACAGTACAAGCGAGCAGTACTTC. V is TRBV7-6 and J is TRBJ2-7; the match to TRBD1 covers 7 bases. Trimming took 5 bases from V and 6 from J; bases not matched to a gene: 10. This CDR3 is built from 14 residues. The germline gives CDR1 SGHVS, CDR2 FNYEAQ.